This passage covers 27 T cell receptor beta chains from one sample sequenced in a study of shared clonotypes between healthy human individuals (dated by TCRdb to about 2020). For the CD8 naive samples, CD45RO-negative cells were positively selected for CCR7, yielding a CD45RA+CCR7+ population from which TemRA cells were excluded. The library was obtained by the immunoSEQ multiplex PCR assay. The table was pulled from immuneACCESS by TCRdb, which kept in-frame rearrangements only. Such tables lose some clones; where checked, under half of the loss comes from unresolved V genes, and the rest has no known cause. This sample holds 2 million or so clones; roughly 95% were observed only once. About 1.1% of the sample is in the top ten clones. Sequenced input: naive CD8+ T cells sorted from blood. The cell subset or site label, as the study defines it: CD45RA+CCR7+. The receptor source for this set is a man between 18 and 29 years old in good health.

The gene calls are TRBV9 and TRBJ1-1; D gene ambiguous. This CDR3 comprises 13 residues. CDR1 SGDLS and CDR2 YYNGEE come from the germline V gene. The V end lost 3 bases, the J end lost 6 bases, and 12 bases lay between the germline ends. CDR3 in amino acids: CASSEVGYPEAFF. DNA of the CDR3: TGTGCCAGCAGCGAAGTCGGCTACCCTGAAGCTTTCTTT.

The chain combines TRBV25-1 with TRBJ1-5; no definite D call. Germline V lookup: CDR1 MGHDK, CDR2 SYGVNS. The CDR3 runs 13 residues. V gave up 3 bases and J gave up 2 bases, with 5 bases separating them. In DNA, the CDR3 is TGTGCCAGCAGTGAGGTAGGCAATCAGCCCCAGCATTTT. Translating it yields CASSEVGNQPQHF.

The rearrangement joins TRBV19 to TRBJ2-1, with 16 bases identical to TRBD2. The trim removed 6 bases at V and 6 bases at J, leaving 11 bases unmatched. Looked up from germline, CDR1 is LNHDA and CDR2 is SQIVND (reference sequence). This CDR3 is 18 amino acids long. In DNA, the CDR3 is TGTGCCAGTAGGCAATCCGGGACTAGCGGGAGGGCCGGCAATGAGCAGTTCTTC. It codes for CASRQSGTSGRAGNEQFF.

This CDR3 reads CASRLLDGEKLFF. In nucleotides, the CDR3 is TGTGCCAGCAGACTCTTGGACGGGGAAAAACTGTTTTTT. The chain has TRBV7-9 and TRBJ1-4; no reliable D call. There are 13 residues in the CDR3. V lost 6 bases, J lost 8 bases, and 13 bases lay in between. Germline V lookup: CDR1 SEHNR, CDR2 FQNEAQ (reference sequence).

This chain connects TRBV10-3 to TRBJ2-7; D possibly uses TRBD1 or TRBD2 (5 bases each). From germline, CDR1 is ENHRY and CDR2 SYGVKD. This CDR3 has 12 amino acids. The V end was cut by 6 bases, the J end by 6 bases, with 12 bases between. CDR3 in DNA: TGTGCCATCAGCGGGGACGATTCCGAGCAGTACTTC. It specifies CAISGDDSEQYF.

The rearrangement joins TRBV13 to TRBJ2-1; the match to TRBD2 covers 15 bases. With V trimmed by 5 bases and J by 0 bases, 5 bases remained unmatched. Germline V CDR1 and CDR2: PRHDT, FYEKMQ (reference sequence). CDR3 length: 18 amino acids. Written as DNA, the CDR3 is TGTGCCAGCAGCCCGGGACTAGCGGGAGGAAGCTCCTACAATGAGCAGTTCTTC. It encodes CASSPGLAGGSSYNEQFF.

Concerning this clone: The identical CDR3 is also encoded by other nucleotide sequences in the sample. This chain connects TRBV7-2 to TRBJ2-3; 11 positions agree with TRBD2. Germline V gene lookup returns CDR1 SGHTA and CDR2 FQGNSA. The CDR3 sequence is 15 residues long. The trim removed 5 bases at V and 6 bases at J, leaving 7 bases unmatched. The chain's CDR3 is CASSTLAGGPDTQYF. In DNA form, the CDR3 reads TGTGCCAGCAGCACCTTAGCGGGAGGGCCCGATACGCAGTATTTT.

The chain links TRBV6-5 to TRBJ1-1; D not resolved. The CDR3 contains 15 residues. Germline V gives CDR1 MNHEY, CDR2 SVGAGI. Trimming took off 0 bases at V and 6 bases at J, with 14 bases between the two ends. This CDR3 is CASSYSTGRTPEAFF. CDR3 in DNA: TGTGCCAGCAGTTACTCCACTGGCAGGACTCCTGAAGCTTTCTTT.

The chain recombines TRBV27 with TRBJ2-5, with 9 positions matching TRBD2. The CDR3 covers 16 residues. The trim removed 4 bases at V and 2 bases at J, leaving 8 bases unmatched. Germline V gives CDR1 MNHEY, CDR2 SMNVEV (reference sequence). CDR3 residues: CASSSIIAGEQETQYF. CDR3 bases: TGTGCCAGCAGTTCGATCATAGCGGGGGAGCAAGAGACCCAGTACTTC.

CDR3 DNA sequence: TGTGCCAGCAGCTTGGGGGCTGCTAGCGGGGGGCCTCAGAACACCGGGGAGCTGTTTTTT. Translated, it gives CASSLGAASGGPQNTGELFF. The gene calls are TRBV5-8 and TRBJ2-2; 11 bases align to TRBD2. The CDR3 sequence is 20 residues long. Losses at the gene ends were 0 bases for V and 1 base for J; bases not matched to a gene: 11. The germline gives CDR1 SGHTS, CDR2 YDEGEE.

Turning to this clone: The junction departs from germline at one end; a sequencing error may be responsible. This rearrangement joins TRBV27 to TRBJ2-7, with 8 bases identical to TRBD1. Germline CDR1 MNHEY, CDR2 SMNVEV (reference sequence). This CDR3 has 13 residues. The CDR3 DNA sequence: TGTGCCAGCAGTTCCCCCCGACAGGGGATCCCCTTCTTC. Protein: CASSSPRQGIPFF.

J is TRBJ2-3 and V is TRBV4-3; 8 bases fit TRBD2. Germline-derived CDR1 and CDR2 are LGHNA and YSLEER. The CDR3 covers 17 residues. V was pared by 7 bases and J by 4 bases, with 16 bases of the junction left unmatched. The CDR3 sequence is CASKTGISGSDPDTQYF. As DNA, the CDR3 is TGCGCCAGCAAAACGGGAATAAGCGGGAGCGACCCAGATACGCAGTATTTT.

The chain is built from TRBV10-3 and TRBJ2-7, with 9 bases that match TRBD2. The CDR3 loop spans 15 amino acids. J lost 0 bases, V lost 6 bases, and 6 bases had no gene match. Looked up from germline, CDR1 is ENHRY and CDR2 is SYGVKD. The CDR3 loop reads CAISLLSGSSYEQYF. For the CDR3, the DNA is TGTGCCATCAGCCTCCTTAGCGGGAGCTCCTACGAGCAGTACTTC.

This clone appeared a single time. Other DNA sequences in this specimen translate into the identical CDR3. This sequence joins TRBV27 and TRBJ2-3, with 7 bases that match TRBD1. From germline, CDR1 is MNHEY and CDR2 SMNVEV (reference sequence). Losses at the gene ends were 5 bases for V and 2 bases for J; bases not matched to a gene: 7. This CDR3 contains 15 residues. The CDR3 DNA reads TGTGCCAGCAGTCCGGGGACAGCTTCCACAGATACGCAGTATTTT. This codes for CASSPGTASTDTQYF.

About this clone: Other DNA sequences in the same sample also yield this CDR3. The chain joins TRBV7-9 to TRBJ1-1, with D possibly TRBD1 on 6 matching bases. The CDR3 covers 13 residues. CDR1 and CDR2 (germline): SEHNR, FQNEAQ (reference sequence). V shed 6 bases and J shed 2 bases, with 10 bases lying between them. CDR3 sequence reads: CASRLQGNTEAFF. The CDR3 DNA sequence: TGTGCCAGCAGGCTACAGGGAAACACTGAAGCTTTCTTT.

The V and J genes are TRBV25-1 and TRBJ2-7; 7 bases align to TRBD2. The CDR3 extends over 16 amino acids. The V and J ends lost 3 bases and 0 bases, in that order; junction bases with no gene match: 8. Germline loops: CDR1 MGHDK, CDR2 SYGVNS. The CDR3 protein is CASSDPGGPSSYEQYF. CDR3 coding DNA: TGTGCCAGCAGTGATCCGGGAGGCCCGAGCTCCTACGAGCAGTACTTC.

A note on this clone: The sample has other DNA sequences that encode this CDR3 too. This sequence joins TRBV7-9 and TRBJ1-1; D unclear. The CDR3 loop spans 12 amino acids. Germline values: CDR1 SEHNR, CDR2 FQNEAQ (reference sequence). V lost 5 bases, J lost 4 bases, and 8 bases lay in between. The CDR3 nucleotides are TGTGCCAGCAGCCCGGGGTTCACTGAAGCTTTCTTT. Amino acid sequence: CASSPGFTEAFF.

The rearrangement uses TRBV5-6 and TRBJ2-5; D remains unclear. There are 13 residues in the CDR3. Trimming stripped 4 bases from V and 4 bases from J, with 11 bases between. Germline lookup yields CDR1 SGHDT and CDR2 YYEEEE. This CDR3 is CASSPPDGETQYF. The CDR3 DNA follows: TGTGCCAGCAGCCCTCCCGATGGAGAGACCCAGTACTTC.

DNA for the CDR3: TGTGCCTGGAGGCGGGACTCTTTCAATGAGCAGTTCTTC. It yields the protein CAWRRDSFNEQFF. The chain uses TRBV30 and TRBJ2-1; D might be TRBD2 (6 bases). The V gene's germline CDR1 is GTSNPN and CDR2 SVGIG (reference sequence). The length of the CDR3 is 13 residues. Trimming removed 3 bases at V and 6 bases at J, with 12 bases between.

This chain connects TRBV6-1 to TRBJ2-3; possible D gene TRBD1, 5 bases. CDR3 length: 14 amino acids. Germline assignment: CDR1 MNHNS and CDR2 SASEGT. The V and J ends lost 6 bases and 6 bases respectively, with 16 bases between them. CDR3 amino acids: CASSPTAFQDTQYF. For the CDR3, the DNA is TGTGCCAGCAGCCCGACAGCCTTCCAGGATACGCAGTATTTT.

This clone was detected a few times. The chain has TRBV19 and TRBJ1-2; weak D call: TRBD1 (5 bases). V lost 7 bases to trimming and J lost 1 base, with 13 bases between them. Germline CDR1 reads LNHDA; CDR2 reads SQIVND (reference sequence). This CDR3 has 14 amino acids. CDR3 sequence reads: CASTPGPNNYGYTF. CDR3 nucleotides: TGTGCCAGTACGCCGGGACCGAATAACTATGGCTACACCTTC.

This clone has just a few counts. Distinct nucleotide sequences in the sample also encode this CDR3. The genes are TRBV11-2 and TRBJ2-7; D remains ambiguous. CDR1 is SGHAT, CDR2 FQNNGV, per germline. This CDR3 is built from 13 residues. V shed 1 base and J shed 2 bases, with 6 bases lying between them. CDR3 in amino acids: CASSLAGAYEQYF. CDR3 coding DNA: TGTGCCAGCAGCTTAGCAGGAGCCTACGAGCAGTACTTC.

This clone appeared a single time. V gene TRBV10-3 combines with J gene TRBJ2-4, with TRBD1 as a possible D gene (6 bases). Germline loops: CDR1 ENHRY, CDR2 SYGVKD. The CDR3 length is 12 residues. V lost 10 bases and J 5 bases, leaving 12 bases between the germline ends. The CDR3 sequence is CASRDTENIQYF. CDR3 DNA sequence: TGTGCCAGCCGGGACACAGAAAACATTCAGTACTTC.

CDR3 nucleotides: TGTGCCAGCAGCTTAGTTGGGATGAGCACAGATACGCAGTATTTT. Protein product: CASSLVGMSTDTQYF. The genes are TRBV7-8 and TRBJ2-3; no firm D call. The CDR3 spans 15 residues. Germline-derived CDR1 and CDR2 are SGHVS and FQNEAQ. Trimming cost V 1 base and J 0 bases, with 8 bases left between them.

The chain combines TRBV28 with TRBJ2-7; 8 bases match TRBD1. The length of the CDR3 is 13 residues. V trimming: 6 bases; J trimming: 3 bases; junction bases outside the gene matches: 4. The germline gives CDR1 MDHEN, CDR2 SYDVKM. The CDR3 sequence is CASRGQDRYEQYF. For the CDR3, the DNA is TGTGCCAGCAGGGGACAGGATCGCTACGAGCAGTACTTC. The whole variable domain, filled in from reference TRBV28 and TRBJ2-7, reads DVKVTQSSRYLVKRTGEKVFLECVQDMDHENMFWYRQDPGLGLRLIYFSYDVKMKEKGDIPEGYSVSREKKERFSLILESASTNQTSMYLCASRGQDRYEQYFGPGTRLTVT.

The rearrangement links TRBV7-9 to TRBJ2-3, with TRBD1 matching over 8 bases. The CDR3 contains 15 residues. Germline lookup yields CDR1 SEHNR and CDR2 FQNEAQ (reference sequence). V lost 5 bases to trimming and J lost 3 bases; unmatched junction nucleotides: 7. The CDR3 loop is CASSAAGGWTDTQYF. The CDR3 bases are TGTGCCAGCAGCGCCGCAGGGGGCTGGACAGATACGCAGTATTTT.

A word on this clone: The identical CDR3 is also encoded by other nucleotide sequences in the sample. The chain recombines TRBV6-5 with TRBJ1-5; D remains ambiguous. The CDR3 runs to 14 residues. Trimming pared 0 bases from V and 6 bases from J, leaving 9 bases between. The germline V gene has CDR1 MNHEY and CDR2 SVGAGI. CDR3 amino acids: CASSYSGEGQPQHF. In DNA, the CDR3 is TGTGCCAGCAGTTACTCGGGAGAGGGTCAGCCCCAGCATTTT.